The T cell receptor beta chain under discussion was sequenced for a study of T-cell memory formation after mild COVID-19. Overall study context: TCR clustering was largely donor specific. The study, taken as a whole, reports: Pre-infection memory harbored some responding clones, suggesting cross-reactive memory joined. The CD4+ clones that contracted clustered mainly within CM and EM, and the CD8+ clones concentrated in EMRA. Clones contracting over day 15 to 85 were CD4/CD8 balanced, with later expanders leaning CD4+.

TCRdb called the 5' RACE reads again in MiXCR, with one record for every CDR3 protein. The sample records hundreds of thousands of distinct CDR3 sequences, 20% being singletons. This clonotype was counted ten times or more. Its antigen is unidentified. The CDR3 contains 14 residues. The V end lost 6 bases, the J end lost 4 bases, and 16 bases lay between the germline ends. Germline lookup yields CDR1 SGHTA and CDR2 FQGNSA. The receptor comes from an adult woman who had mild COVID-19 (a few samples of this study predate the infection). Cell type and time point are not known. Sequencing used PBMCs or a T cell subset sorted from them (not recorded which). The rearrangement uses TRBV7-2 and TRBJ2-7, with D tentatively TRBD1 or TRBD2 (6 bases each). The DNA of the CDR3 is TGTGCCAGCAGGATAGGGGGGCCAGAATACGAGCAGTACTTC. Encoded protein: CASRIGGPEYEQYF. Full variable domain (rest looked up from reference TRBV7-2 and TRBJ2-7): GAGVSQSPSNKVTEKGKDVELRCDPISGHTALYWYRQSLGQGLEFLIYFQGNSAPDKSGLPSDRFSAERTGGSVSTLTIQRTQQEDSAVYLCASRIGGPEYEQYFGPGTRLTVT.